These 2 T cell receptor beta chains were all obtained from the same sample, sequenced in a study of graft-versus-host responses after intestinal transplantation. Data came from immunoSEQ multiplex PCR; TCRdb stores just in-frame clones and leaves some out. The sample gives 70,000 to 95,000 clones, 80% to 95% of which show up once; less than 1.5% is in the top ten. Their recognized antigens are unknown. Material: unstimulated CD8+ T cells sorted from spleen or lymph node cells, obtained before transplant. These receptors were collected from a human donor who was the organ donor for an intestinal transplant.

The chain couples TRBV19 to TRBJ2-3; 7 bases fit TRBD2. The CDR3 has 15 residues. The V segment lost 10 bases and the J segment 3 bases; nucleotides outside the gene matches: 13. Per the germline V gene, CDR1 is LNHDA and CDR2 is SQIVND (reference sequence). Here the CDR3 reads CAISEDGGGTDTQYF. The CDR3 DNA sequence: TGTGCCATCTCGGAGGATGGCGGGGGAACAGATACGCAGTATTTT.

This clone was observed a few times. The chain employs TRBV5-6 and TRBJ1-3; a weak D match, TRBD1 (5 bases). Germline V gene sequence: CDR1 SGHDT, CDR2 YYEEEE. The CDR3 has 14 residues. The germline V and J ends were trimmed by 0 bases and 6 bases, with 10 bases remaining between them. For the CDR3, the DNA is TGTGCCAGCAGCTTGGTCAGGGAAGTAAACACCATATATTTT. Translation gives CASSLVREVNTIYF. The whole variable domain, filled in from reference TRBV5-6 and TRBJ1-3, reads DAGVTQSPTHLIKTRGQQVTLRCSPKSGHDTVSWYQQALGQGPQFIFQYYEEEERQRGNFPDRFSGHQFPNYSSELNVNALLLGDSALYLCASSLVREVNTIYFGEGSWLTVV.